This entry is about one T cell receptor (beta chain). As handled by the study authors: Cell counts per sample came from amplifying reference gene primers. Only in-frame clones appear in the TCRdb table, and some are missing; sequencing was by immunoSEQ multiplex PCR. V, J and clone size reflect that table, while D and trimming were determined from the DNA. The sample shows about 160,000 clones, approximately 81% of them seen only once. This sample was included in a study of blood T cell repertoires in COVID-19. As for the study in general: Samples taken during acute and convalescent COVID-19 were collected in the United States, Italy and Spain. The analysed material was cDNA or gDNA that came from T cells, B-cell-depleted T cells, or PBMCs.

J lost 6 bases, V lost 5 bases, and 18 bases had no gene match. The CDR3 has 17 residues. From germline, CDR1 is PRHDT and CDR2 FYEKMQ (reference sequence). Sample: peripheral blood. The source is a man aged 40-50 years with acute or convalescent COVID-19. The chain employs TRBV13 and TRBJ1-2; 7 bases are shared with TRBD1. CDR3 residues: CASSVWTGRPQNDGYTF. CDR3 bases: TGTGCCAGCAGCGTTTGGACAGGTCGACCTCAGAATGATGGCTACACCTTC.